This T cell receptor (beta chain) originates from a study of OX40 agonist ivuxolimab in advanced cancers. The protocol was immunoSEQ multiplex PCR, while the TCRdb copy is restricted to in-frame clones and leaves out a portion. Of 90,000 to 150,000 clones in the sample, 80% to 90% are singletons; the top ten hold 0.55%. Study findings and constraints: Among T cells, CD8+ cells averaged more expanded clones than CD4+ cells. A proportion of nonresponders additionally exhibited low normalized T-cell clonal expansion. Clonal expansion by week 6 occurred in CD4+ and CD8+ blood T cells (at 0.1 to 3.0 mg/kg).

A word on this clone: The antigen is undetermined.

This clonotype originated in an adult with an advanced solid tumor such as melanoma, head and neck, liver or kidney cancer. The sequenced sample was CD4+ or CD8+ T cells sorted from blood, obtained in a trial of the OX40 agonist ivuxolimab.

The CDR3 DNA reads as TGTGCCATGGCCAGCACAGATACGCAGTATTTT. Translation: CAMASTDTQYF. V is TRBV6-6 and J is TRBJ2-3; no clear D. V shed 10 bases and J shed 0 bases, with 5 bases lying between them. This CDR3 has 11 amino acids. Germline V gene lookup returns CDR1 MNHNY and CDR2 SVGAGI (reference sequence).